These 12 T cell receptor beta chains share one sample of origin, sequenced in a study of T cells after yellow fever vaccination (dated by TCRdb to about 2019). Library method: 5' RACE. Instrument used: Illumina NovaSeq 6000. TCRdb redid the processing of the public reads, applying fastp at Q25 and MiXCR, and retained in-frame beta chains. Merged by CDR3 protein, the rows form single entries marked with the most common genes and DNA. Counted in this sample were some 350,000 distinct CDR3 sequences; 3.5% to 4.5% of them appeared once. Approximately 24% of the sample is held by the ten biggest clonotypes. Read against the paper, the sample's treatment or condition label means: live attenuated yellow fever vaccine strain. The sample here was PBMCs, taken 5 days after the yellow fever booster vaccination. All receptors come from a man younger than 35 who received the YFV17D yellow fever vaccine.

V is TRBV2 and J is TRBJ1-2; D call uncertain. This CDR3 has 15 residues. Per the germline V gene, CDR1 is SNHLY and CDR2 is FYNNEI. V lost 5 bases and J 0 bases, leaving 13 bases between the germline ends. The DNA for the CDR3 is TGTGCCAGCAGTCAACTACGAAGGGCTAACTATGGCTACACCTTC. Residues: CASSQLRRANYGYTF.

This clonotype showed up many times. The chain joins TRBV4-1 to TRBJ2-5, with 16 bases identical to TRBD2. CDR3 length: 18 amino acids. The V gene's germline CDR1 is MGHRA and CDR2 YSYEKL. V was clipped by 5 bases and J by 2 bases; unmatched bases: 8. The CDR3 here is CASSGGTSGGARQETQYF. The CDR3 bases are TGCGCCAGCAGCGGCGGGACTAGCGGGGGGGCTAGGCAAGAGACCCAGTACTTC.

This clonotype occurred many times. The gene calls are TRBV7-8 and TRBJ2-1; maybe TRBD1 (5 bases). With 2 bases removed from V and 0 bases from J, the gap between germline ends came to 5 bases. CDR1 and CDR2 (germline): SGHVS, FQNEAQ. The CDR3 covers 14 residues. In DNA form, the CDR3 reads TGTGCCAGCAGCTTAAGGGGCTCCTACAATGAGCAGTTCTTC. Its translation: CASSLRGSYNEQFF.

Details on this clonotype: Mismatch with germline at one junction end may stem from a read error. The genes are TRBV9 and TRBJ2-3, with 9 positions matching TRBD1. The CDR3 runs to 17 residues. The germline gives CDR1 SGDLS, CDR2 YYNGEE. CDR3 bases: TGTGCCGGCAGCGTAAACCCACAGGGGGCCGGAGGAGATACGCAGTATTTT. This translates into CAGSVNPQGAGGDTQYF.

This clonotype has just a few counts. The chain is built from TRBV4-2 and TRBJ2-7; D is undetermined. Germline values: CDR1 LGHNA, CDR2 YNFKEQ. This CDR3 spans 13 amino acids. Deletions cut 0 bases from V and 3 bases from J, with 6 bases between. Written as DNA, the CDR3 is TGTGCCAGCAGCCAAGATGGCGGCTACGAGCAGTACGTC. It is translated as CASSQDGGYEQYV.

The sample holds a few counts of this clonotype. The genes are TRBV11-2 and TRBJ2-1; tentative D call: TRBD1 (5 bases). In germline, CDR1 is SGHAT, CDR2 FQNNGV. The ends were cut back, 5 bases at V and 6 bases at J, with 17 bases in the middle. This CDR3 comprises 15 residues. CDR3 residues: CASSQGASFRNEQFF. The DNA for the CDR3 is TGTGCCAGCAGCCAGGGCGCATCTTTCCGCAATGAGCAGTTCTTC.

This rearrangement joins TRBV15 to TRBJ1-2, with D perhaps matching TRBD1 (5 bases). The CDR3 spans 15 residues. In germline, CDR1 is LNHNV, CDR2 YYDKDF (reference sequence). The V and J ends lost 0 bases and 4 bases respectively, with 12 bases between them. The CDR3 protein is CATSRDEGIFYGYTF. CDR3 DNA: TGTGCCACCAGCAGAGATGAGGGGATTTTCTATGGCTACACCTTC.

J is TRBJ2-7 and V is TRBV7-2; 7 nucleotides match TRBD1. The germline V gene has CDR1 SGHTA and CDR2 FQGNSA. Trimming at V came to 2 bases and at J to 6 bases, leaving 7 bases not matched to a gene. The CDR3 consists of 14 residues. The CDR3 loop reads CASSLLGQESEQYF. The DNA for the CDR3 is TGTGCCAGCAGCTTACTCGGACAGGAAAGCGAGCAGTACTTC.

This chain uses TRBV10-3 with TRBJ2-1; the D gene is possibly TRBD1 (5 bases). Per germline, CDR1 ENHRY and CDR2 SYGVKD. Trimming cost V 9 bases and J 6 bases, with 15 bases left between them. This CDR3 contains 13 residues. In DNA form, the CDR3 reads TGTGCCATGGGGCTAGGAGACCCCAATGAGCAGTTCTTC. It translates to CAMGLGDPNEQFF.

Ten or more counts support this clonotype. J is TRBJ2-7 and V is TRBV20-1, with TRBD2 matching over 8 bases. The CDR3 sequence is 14 residues long. CDR1 and CDR2 from the germline V gene are DFQATT and SNEGSKA (reference sequence). After removal of 6 bases from V and 0 bases from J, the junction contained 7 bases not matched to a gene. The CDR3 loop reads CSASGGLSSYEQYF. CDR3 nucleotide sequence: TGCAGTGCAAGCGGGGGCCTAAGCTCCTACGAGCAGTACTTC.

This clonotype was detected many times. The chain employs TRBV11-3 and TRBJ2-7; D not certain. The CDR3 extends over 13 amino acids. Germline loops: CDR1 SGHNT, CDR2 YENEEA. V was trimmed by 6 bases and J by 7 bases, leaving 16 bases between them. The CDR3 DNA reads TGTGCCAGCAGTAAGGCTGTCCAGAGGGAGCAGTACTTC. Translated, it gives CASSKAVQREQYF. Based on the CDR3 plus reference TRBV11-3 and TRBJ2-7, the full variable domain is EAGVVQSPRYKIIEKKQPVAFWCNPISGHNTLYWYLQNLGQGPELLIRYENEEAVDDSQLPKDRFSAERLKGVDSTLKIQPAELGDSAVYLCASSKAVQREQYFGPGTRLTVT.

The chain recombines TRBV29-1 with TRBJ2-5; D may be TRBD1 (5 bases). V was pared by 7 bases and J by 3 bases, with 15 bases between. This CDR3 is built from 13 residues. CDR1 is SQVTM, CDR2 ANQGSEA, per germline. In DNA, the CDR3 is TGCAGCGCAATCCCGACAGTGGAAGAGACCCAGTACTTC. It is translated as CSAIPTVEETQYF.